This T cell receptor (beta chain) appears in the sequencing data of a study of cytomegalovirus exposure and HLA in healthy donors. PCR primers comprised 60 Vbeta and 13 Jbeta primers. Sequencing was performed with immunoSEQ multiplex PCR; in TCRdb, only in-frame clones are kept and a portion is missing. The ten top clones account for 3% to 3.5%, within a sample of over 90,000 clones. The sequence was obtained from a man aged 40-50 years in good health and CMV-seronegative. The sequenced sample consisted of PBMCs.

CDR3 sequence (DNA): TGTGCCAGCAGCTTAGTGGCCGGGACAGGGGGCCCTGGCTACACCTTC. This encodes CASSLVAGTGGPGYTF. V gene TRBV7-9 combines with J gene TRBJ1-2; 12 bases align to TRBD1. CDR1 SEHNR and CDR2 FQNEAQ come from the germline V gene (reference sequence). The CDR3 consists of 16 residues. With 1 base clipped from V and 7 bases from J, the junction kept 7 bases outside the gene matches.